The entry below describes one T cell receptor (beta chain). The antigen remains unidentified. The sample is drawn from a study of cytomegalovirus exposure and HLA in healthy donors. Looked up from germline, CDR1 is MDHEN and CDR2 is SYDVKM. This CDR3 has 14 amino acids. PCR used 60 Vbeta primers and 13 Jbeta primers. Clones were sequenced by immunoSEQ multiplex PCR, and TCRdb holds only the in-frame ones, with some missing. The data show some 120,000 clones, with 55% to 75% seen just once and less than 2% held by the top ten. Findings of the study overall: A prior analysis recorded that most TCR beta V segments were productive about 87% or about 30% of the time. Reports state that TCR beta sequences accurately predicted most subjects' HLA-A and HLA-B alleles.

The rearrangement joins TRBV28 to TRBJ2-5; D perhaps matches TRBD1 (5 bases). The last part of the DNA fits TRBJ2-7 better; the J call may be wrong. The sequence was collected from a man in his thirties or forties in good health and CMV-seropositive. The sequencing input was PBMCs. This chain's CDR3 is CASSYRSSSYEQYF. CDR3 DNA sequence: TGTGCCAGCAGTTACAGGAGCAGCTCCTACGAGCAGTACTTC.